Below, 23 T cell receptor beta chains from the same sample are listed, as sequenced in a study of PD-L1 blockade in urothelial cancer (dated by TCRdb to the late 2010s). Libraries were made using the immunoSEQ multiplex PCR assay. TCRdb re-hosts the immuneACCESS table, in-frame sequences only. Its copies lack some clones; in the studies checked, an unresolved V gene accounts for under half of them, and the cause for the rest is not known. This sample holds some 89,000 clones; about 83% were observed only once. The ten largest clones take up about 15% of the sample. Per the publication, the time point label means: pretreatment peripheral blood. The source was PBMCs, collected around atezolizumab (anti-PD-L1) treatment. These receptors originate from a man in his sixties with urothelial cancer.

The chain uses TRBV6-6 and TRBJ1-2; 7 nucleotides align to TRBD1. The trim removed 8 bases at V and 5 bases at J, leaving 14 bases unmatched. The CDR3 sequence is 15 residues long. Germline values: CDR1 MNHNY, CDR2 SVGAGI (reference sequence). CDR3 in DNA: TGTGCCAGCCGGTCCGGGGCAGGGGGGAGTTATGGCTACACCTTC. This codes for CASRSGAGGSYGYTF.

This chain joins TRBV27 and TRBJ1-5, with a tentative D call TRBD1 (5 bases). V was clipped by 4 bases and J by 9 bases, with 10 bases between them. The CDR3 loop spans 12 amino acids. The germline gives CDR1 MNHEY, CDR2 SMNVEV (reference sequence). The CDR3 DNA reads as TGTGCCAGCAGTTCCACCGGGGGGCCCCAGCATTTT. This translates into CASSSTGGPQHF.

The chain recombines TRBV29-1 with TRBJ2-5; TRBD2 aligns across 9 bases. The V gene's germline CDR1 is SQVTM and CDR2 ANQGSEA. This CDR3 region has 15 residues. V gave up 3 bases and J gave up 4 bases; unmatched junction bases: 9. The CDR3, as DNA: TGCAGCGTTGAGGTCCAGCGGGGGGCATTAGAGACCCAGTACTTC. It yields the protein CSVEVQRGALETQYF.

The V gene is TRBV5-6, the J gene TRBJ2-1; D might be TRBD1 (6 bases). CDR3 length: 15 amino acids. The germline CDR1 and CDR2 sequences are SGHDT and YYEEEE. Trimming cost V 4 bases and J 0 bases, with 11 bases left between them. Here the CDR3 DNA reads TGTGCCAGCAGCCCTAGGGGGTACTCCTACAATGAGCAGTTCTTC. It is translated as CASSPRGYSYNEQFF.

Written as DNA, the CDR3 is TGCGCCAGCAGCTTGGAGGTAGCGGGGCCCAAAAACATTCAGTACTTC. Translation gives CASSLEVAGPKNIQYF. The chain joins TRBV5-1 to TRBJ2-4, with 8 bases lining up with TRBD2. The CDR3 runs to 16 residues. The J segment lost 2 bases and the V segment lost 0 bases, leaving 4 bases of the junction unmatched. Germline values: CDR1 SGHRS, CDR2 YFSETQ.

The chain joins TRBV9 to TRBJ2-1; 8 bases agree with TRBD2. Germline trimming cut 0 bases from V and 2 bases from J; bases unmatched to any gene: 1. Germline V lookup: CDR1 SGDLS, CDR2 YYNGEE. This CDR3 has 15 amino acids. CDR3 in DNA: TGTGCCAGCAGCGTAGTCGGGGGGGCCTACAATGAGCAGTTCTTC. Residues: CASSVVGGAYNEQFF.

This chain joins TRBV29-1 and TRBJ2-3; 11 nucleotides agree with TRBD2. This CDR3 comprises 14 residues. The germline V gene encodes CDR1 SQVTM and CDR2 ANQGSEA. J was trimmed by 7 bases and V by 3 bases; bases with no gene match: 6. CDR3 nucleotides: TGCAGCGTTGATAGTAGCGGGAGGGTAAATACGCAGTATTTT. Translated, it gives CSVDSSGRVNTQYF.

This chain joins TRBV6-5 and TRBJ1-3; D not certain. This CDR3 spans 15 amino acids. V was cut by 2 bases and J by 0 bases, with 8 bases left in between. Per the germline V gene, CDR1 is MNHEY and CDR2 is SVGAGI. The CDR3 reads CASSYRRGSGNTIYF. In nucleotides, the CDR3 is TGTGCCAGCAGTTACCGGCGGGGCTCTGGAAACACCATATATTTT.

V usage is TRBV6-4 and J usage is TRBJ1-2; D is possibly TRBD1 (5 bases). The V gene lost 9 bases and the J gene lost 0 bases, with 14 bases spanning the gap. The CDR3 length is 14 residues. CDR1 is MRHNA, CDR2 SNTAGT, per germline. The CDR3 DNA sequence: TGTGCCAGTGATACAGGCGTAACTAACTATGGCTACACCTTC. This sequence encodes CASDTGVTNYGYTF.

This chain joins TRBV7-6 and TRBJ2-7; 8 bases line up with TRBD2. Trimming removed 4 bases from V and 7 bases from J; junction bases left unmatched: 12. Per germline, CDR1 SGHVS and CDR2 FNYEAQ. This CDR3 comprises 15 residues. CDR3 sequence reads: CASSSPLSGSREQYF. In DNA, the CDR3 is TGTGCCAGCAGCTCCCCCCTCAGCGGGAGTCGGGAGCAGTACTTC.

J is TRBJ2-5 and V is TRBV6-6, with 10 bases fitting TRBD2. The CDR3 loop spans 16 amino acids. CDR1 and CDR2 from the germline V gene are MNHNY and SVGAGI (reference sequence). V lost 6 bases, J lost 1 base, and 8 bases stayed unmatched. As DNA, the CDR3 is TGTGCCAGCAGCCCTCCGTTAGCGGGGGGCCAAGAGACCCAGTACTTC. Protein: CASSPPLAGGQETQYF.

The J gene is TRBJ2-3, the V gene TRBV21-1; TRBD2, the table's D call, was not compared with the DNA. TRBV21-1 is reported as a pseudogene. The length of the CDR3 is 14 residues. The CDR3 here is CASPGGGAPFTQYF. The CDR3 coding sequence is TGTGCCAGCCCCGGCGGGGGCGCACCTTTTACGCAGTATTTT.

The chain links TRBV7-2 to TRBJ1-1; 10 bases match TRBD1. J was trimmed by 0 bases and V by 5 bases; bases with no gene match: 3. Germline V lookup: CDR1 SGHTA, CDR2 FQGNSA. The CDR3 has 15 amino acids. The CDR3 DNA follows: TGTGCCAGCAGCATCGGGACAGGGGTGAACACTGAAGCTTTCTTT. As protein: CASSIGTGVNTEAFF. Variable domain in full (rest from reference TRBV7-2 and TRBJ1-1): GAGVSQSPSNKVTEKGKDVELRCDPISGHTALYWYRQSLGQGLEFLIYFQGNSAPDKSGLPSDRFSAERTGGSVSTLTIQRTQQEDSAVYLCASSIGTGVNTEAFFGQGTRLTVV.

The chain has TRBV7-2 and TRBJ1-5, with 9 bases lining up with TRBD1. V trimming: 0 bases; J trimming: 6 bases; junction bases outside the gene matches: 6. CDR3 length: 16 amino acids. CDR1 and CDR2 (germline): SGHTA, FQGNSA. The CDR3 loop is CASSLALDRGGQPQHF. The CDR3 DNA follows: TGTGCCAGCAGCTTAGCGTTGGACAGGGGTGGTCAGCCCCAGCATTTT.

V is TRBV9 and J is TRBJ2-1; 7 bases match TRBD1. Germline V gene sequence: CDR1 SGDLS, CDR2 YYNGEE. J was trimmed by 2 bases and V by 3 bases; bases with no gene match: 5. This CDR3 has 15 amino acids. The CDR3 sequence is CASSAKTGPYNEQFF. Here the CDR3 DNA reads TGTGCCAGCAGCGCGAAGACAGGGCCCTACAATGAGCAGTTCTTC. Full variable domain (rest looked up from reference TRBV9 and TRBJ2-1): DSGVTQTPKHLITATGQRVTLRCSPRSGDLSVYWYQQSLDQGLQFLIQYYNGEERAKGNILERFSAQQFPDLHSELNLSSLELGDSALYFCASSAKTGPYNEQFFGPGTRLTVL.

V is TRBV14 and J is TRBJ1-4; D is unclear. Per the germline V gene, CDR1 is SGHDN and CDR2 is FVKESK. The CDR3 extends over 16 amino acids. V lost 4 bases to trimming and J lost 8 bases, with 20 bases between them. CDR3 bases: TGTGCCAGCAGCCCCGCTCTGGGAGCGCGGAACGAAAAACTGTTTTTT. Its translation is CASSPALGARNEKLFF. The full variable domain, in which reference TRBV14 and TRBJ1-4 provide the parts outside the CDR3, is EAGVTQFPSHSVIEKGQTVTLRCDPISGHDNLYWYRRVMGKEIKFLLHFVKESKQDESGMPNNRFLAERTGGTYSTLKVQPAELEDSGVYFCASSPALGARNEKLFFGSGTQLSVL.

This chain links TRBV9 with TRBJ2-1, with 9 bases that match TRBD2. The junction had 9 bases not matched to a gene; V was cut back by 4 bases and J by 7 bases. The CDR3 is 15 residues long. Germline CDR1 is SGDLS and CDR2 is YYNGEE. CDR3 nucleotides: TGTGCCAGCAGCATTCTAGCGGGGTACCTGAATGAGCAGTTCTTC. Translated: CASSILAGYLNEQFF.

The J gene is TRBJ2-7, the V gene TRBV7-2, with 7 bases lining up with TRBD2. Germline assignment: CDR1 SGHTA and CDR2 FQGNSA. The CDR3 contains 15 residues. With 1 base clipped from V and 2 bases from J, the junction kept 5 bases outside the gene matches. The CDR3 region is CASSLEGGSTYEQYF. CDR3 DNA: TGTGCCAGCAGCTTAGAAGGCGGGAGCACCTACGAGCAGTACTTC. The full variable domain, with the rest looked up from reference TRBV7-2 and TRBJ2-7, is GAGVSQSPSNKVTEKGKDVELRCDPISGHTALYWYRQSLGQGLEFLIYFQGNSAPDKSGLPSDRFSAERTGGSVSTLTIQRTQQEDSAVYLCASSLEGGSTYEQYFGPGTRLTVT.

To note about this clone: The sample has other DNA sequences that encode this CDR3 too. The chain couples TRBV19 to TRBJ2-3; 9 bases are shared with TRBD2. This CDR3 is built from 15 residues. Trimming at V came to 5 bases and at J to 1 base, leaving 4 bases not matched to a gene. From germline, CDR1 is LNHDA and CDR2 SQIVND (reference sequence). CDR3: CASSGREGGTDTQYF. CDR3 coding DNA: TGTGCCAGTAGTGGGCGGGAGGGAGGCACAGATACGCAGTATTTT.

In its sample, this clone was seen once. This rearrangement joins TRBV9 to TRBJ2-1, with 8 nucleotides matching TRBD2. Germline V lookup: CDR1 SGDLS, CDR2 YYNGEE. The CDR3 covers 15 residues. Trimming removed 0 bases from V and 9 bases from J; junction bases left unmatched: 8. In nucleotides, the CDR3 is TGTGCCAGCAGCGTAGTTTCGGGAGGGCCCGGTGAGCAGTTCTTC. Encoded protein: CASSVVSGGPGEQFF.

This rearrangement joins TRBV18 to TRBJ2-7, with 16 bases identical to TRBD2. Germline V gene data show CDR1 as KGHSH and CDR2 as LQKENI. This CDR3 comprises 16 residues. V lost 0 bases and J lost 6; bases outside the gene matches: 2. CDR3 in amino acids: CASSPPGLAGGSEQYF. The DNA of the CDR3 is TGTGCCAGCTCACCACCGGGACTAGCGGGAGGGTCCGAGCAGTACTTC.

V gene TRBV15 combines with J gene TRBJ1-2; possibly TRBD1 for D (6 bases). Trimming shortened V by 1 base and J by 6 bases, and 12 bases separated the two germline ends. The CDR3 runs to 14 residues. Germline V lookup: CDR1 LNHNV, CDR2 YYDKDF (reference sequence). The CDR3 coding sequence is TGTGCCACCAGCAGAGGGAGGACAGACCATGGCTACACCTTC. This codes for CATSRGRTDHGYTF.

This clone has only one observation. The V call is TRBV5-1, the J call TRBJ2-7; TRBD2 matches 10 bases. J gave up 0 bases and V 0 bases, and 3 bases lay outside the gene matches. Germline CDR1 and CDR2: SGHRS and YFSETQ. The CDR3 spans 16 residues. In DNA form, the CDR3 reads TGCGCCAGCAGCTTGGCTAGCGGGGGATCCTCCTACGAGCAGTACTTC. Translation gives CASSLASGGSSYEQYF.